The rows below give T cell receptor beta chains drawn from one sample of a study of beta chain features in type 1 diabetes. Clones were read by immunoSEQ multiplex PCR, and TCRdb kept only the in-frame ones, dropping some. The sample records over 120,000 clones, roughly 10% being singletons. The sequenced sample consisted of naive CD4+ T cells from blood. These TCRs come from a man aged 18 to 35 in good health. CDR3s include the opening cysteine and the closing phenylalanine or tryptophan. A D gene is named only where the DNA matches it firmly. Expanded clones get a size class; other rows say once, few or many, or leave the size out.

CDR3 protein | CDR3 DNA | J gene | D gene | clone size | V gene
CASSLRQGDTGELFF | TGCGCCAGCAGCTTGAGGCAGGGGGACACCGGGGAGCTGTTTTTT | TRBJ2-2 | TRBD1 | few | TRBV5-1
CASSEYGQNAEAFF | TGTGCCAGCAGTGAATATGGGCAGAATGCTGAAGCTTTCTTT | TRBJ1-1 | NA | few | TRBV6-1
CASSITTGAGNEQFF | TGTGCCAGTAGTATCACGACAGGGGCAGGTAATGAGCAGTTCTTC | TRBJ2-1 | TRBD1 | many | TRBV19
CASSRVRDRDNSPLHF | TGTGCCAGCAGTAGGGTCCGGGACAGGGATAATTCACCCCTCCACTTT | TRBJ1-6 | TRBD1 | few | TRBV28
CASSPPGQGTGELFF | TGTGCCAGCTCACCACCGGGCCAGGGGACCGGGGAGCTGTTTTTT | TRBJ2-2 | NA | few | TRBV18
CASSLVYGNTGELFF | TGTGCCAGCAGCTTAGTATACGGGAACACCGGGGAGCTGTTTTTT | TRBJ2-2 | NA | NA | TRBV7-8
CASSEVGVGNQPQHF | TGTGCCAGCAGTGAAGTAGGGGTGGGCAATCAGCCCCAGCATTTT | TRBJ1-5 | NA | few | TRBV6-1
CASSQDGPGQGRETQYF | TGTGCCAGCAGCCAAGATGGTCCCGGCCAGGGTAGGGAGACCCAGTACTTC | TRBJ2-5 | NA | few | TRBV4-2
CASSYRGYEQYF | TGTGCCAGCAGTTACCGGGGCTACGAGCAGTACTTC | TRBJ2-7 | NA | NA | TRBV6-5
CATSGDEKLFF | TGTGCCACCTCCGGAGATGAAAAACTGTTTTTT | TRBJ1-4 | NA | NA | TRBV18
CASSPPGRALNSGNTIYF | TGTGCCAGCTCACCACCGGGCAGGGCCCTAAACTCTGGAAACACCATATATTTT | TRBJ1-3 | NA | few | TRBV18
CASRDSVYYGYTF | TGTGCCAGCAGGGACAGCGTTTACTATGGCTACACCTTC | TRBJ1-2 | NA | few | TRBV6-1
CASSADRVSGANVLTF | TGTGCCAGCAGTGCGGACAGGGTCTCTGGGGCCAACGTCCTGACTTTC | TRBJ2-6 | TRBD1 | many | TRBV9
CASSLGDRVYNEQFF | TGTGCCAGCAGCTTGGGGGACAGGGTCTACAATGAGCAGTTCTTC | TRBJ2-1 | TRBD1 | NA | TRBV5-5
CASSLGQGETQYF | TGTGCCAGCAGCTTAGGGCAGGGGGAGACCCAGTACTTC | TRBJ2-5 | NA | few | TRBV11-2
CASISAEKTQYF | TGTGCCAGCATCAGTGCAGAAAAGACCCAGTACTTC | TRBJ2-5 | NA | NA | TRBV2
CASTLGQNRNYGYTF | TGTGCCAGCACCTTAGGACAGAACCGTAACTATGGCTACACCTTC | TRBJ1-2 | NA | NA | TRBV7-9
CSAWAMDEQFF | TGCAGTGCCTGGGCGATGGATGAGCAGTTCTTC | TRBJ2-1 | NA | few | TRBV20-1
CASSHKRTGDFGNEQFF | TGCGCCAGCAGCCACAAACGGACAGGGGATTTTGGGAATGAGCAGTTCTTC | TRBJ2-1 | TRBD1 | NA | TRBV7-2
CASSPWTARTGELFF | TGTGCCAGCAGTCCCTGGACAGCCCGGACCGGGGAGCTGTTTTTT | TRBJ2-2 | NA | NA | TRBV28
CASNRDSAPGTQYF | TGTGCCAGCAACCGGGACAGCGCCCCGGGGACCCAGTACTTC | TRBJ2-5 | TRBD1 | NA | TRBV6-5
CASSPTRSGTGEQYF | TGTGCCAGCAGCCCAACCCGTAGCGGGACCGGCGAGCAGTACTTC | TRBJ2-7 | TRBD2 | NA | TRBV7-3
CASSLEEGQPQHF | TGTGCCAGCAGCTTAGAAGAGGGACAGCCCCAGCATTTT | TRBJ1-5 | NA | NA | TRBV7-2
CASSQLYRTSGILAKNIQYF | TGCGCCAGCAGTCAATTGTATCGGACTAGCGGTATACTAGCCAAAAACATTCAGTACTTC | TRBJ2-4 | TRBD2 | few | TRBV23-1
CASSLVGTTNTGELFF | TGCGCCAGCAGCTTGGTTGGGACAACGAACACCGGGGAGCTGTTTTTT | TRBJ2-2 | NA | NA | TRBV5-1
CASSVGVGGELFF | TGTGCCAGCAGCGTCGGGGTCGGCGGGGAGCTGTTTTTT | TRBJ2-2 | NA | NA | TRBV9
CAWSVLGGTSRDVNQPQHF | TGTGCCTGGAGTGTACTGGGGGGAACATCCCGGGATGTCAATCAGCCCCAGCATTTT | TRBJ1-5 | NA | NA | TRBV30
CASRTAGTVPYEQYF | TGTGCCAGCAGAACCGCCGGGACAGTCCCCTACGAGCAGTACTTC | TRBJ2-7 | TRBD1 | few | TRBV2
CASSPNTGPGEQFF | TGTGCCAGCAGCCCTAACACAGGGCCCGGGGAGCAGTTCTTC | TRBJ2-1 | NA | NA | TRBV7-9
CASSFQGELNIGNTIYF | TGTGCCAGCAGCTTCCAGGGGGAATTGAATATTGGAAACACCATATATTTT | TRBJ1-3 | TRBD1 | few | TRBV7-9
CSAYSGGPNEQFF | TGCAGCGCATATAGCGGGGGGCCCAATGAGCAGTTCTTC | TRBJ2-1 | TRBD2 | NA | TRBV29-1
CASSFGTPVGYGYTF | TGTGCCAGCAGCTTCGGGACACCGGTGGGCTATGGCTACACCTTC | TRBJ1-2 | NA | few | TRBV5-4
CASSLAQAGFYNEQFF | TGTGCCAGCAGCTTAGCGCAGGCGGGTTTCTACAATGAGCAGTTCTTC | TRBJ2-1 | NA | few | TRBV7-2
CAWSPGADTQYF | TGTGCCTGGTCCCCGGGGGCAGATACGCAGTATTTT | TRBJ2-3 | NA | NA | TRBV30
CASSGQVRNTEAFF | TGTGCCAGCAGTGGGCAGGTCCGGAACACTGAAGCTTTCTTT | TRBJ1-1 | NA | NA | TRBV6-6
CASRRGTTGDTEAFF | TGTGCCAGCAGGCGGGGGACAACCGGGGACACTGAAGCTTTCTTT | TRBJ1-1 | NA | few | TRBV6-5
CASSPPGRVGETQYF | TGTGCCAGCTCACCACCTGGGCGAGTGGGAGAGACCCAGTACTTC | TRBJ2-5 | NA | NA | TRBV18
CASSISGTVYEQYF | TGTGCCAGTAGTATCTCCGGGACAGTATACGAGCAGTACTTC | TRBJ2-7 | TRBD1 | NA | TRBV19
CASSQAGQGLYEQYF | TGCGCCAGCAGCCAAGCGGGACAGGGTTTATACGAGCAGTACTTC | TRBJ2-7 | TRBD1 | few | TRBV5-1
CASSPGHFVGYTF | TGTGCCAGCAGCCCCGGACATTTCGTCGGCTACACCTTC | TRBJ1-2 | NA | few | TRBV5-8
CALPWGSGGYNEQFF | TGTGCGCTCCCCTGGGGTAGCGGGGGGTACAATGAGCAGTTCTTC | TRBJ2-1 | TRBD2 | few | TRBV6-5
CASSPQGFSGNTIYF | TGTGCCAGCTCACCTCAGGGGTTCTCTGGAAACACCATATATTTT | TRBJ1-3 | NA | NA | TRBV18
CASSWANNQPQHF | TGTGCCAGCAGCTGGGCAAACAATCAGCCCCAGCATTTT | TRBJ1-5 | NA | few | TRBV7-8
CASSPQTGTPNEKLFF | TGTGCCAGCAGCCCACAGACAGGGACCCCTAATGAAAAACTGTTTTTT | TRBJ1-4 | TRBD1 | NA | TRBV7-9
CASSHGYGGAGELFF | TGCGCCAGCAGTCATGGGTATGGGGGCGCCGGGGAGCTGTTTTTT | TRBJ2-2 | NA | few | TRBV23-1
CASSRSGGAGNEQFF | TGTGCCAGCAGCCGGAGCGGGGGGGCTGGAAATGAGCAGTTCTTC | TRBJ2-1 | TRBD2 | many | TRBV4-2
CASSIPRDQGHYGYTF | TGTGCCAGCAGCATTCCCCGGGATCAAGGACACTATGGCTACACCTTC | TRBJ1-2 | NA | NA | TRBV7-2
CASSRSITSDPYEQYF | TGTGCCAGCAGCCGGTCCATTACTAGCGACCCCTACGAGCAGTACTTC | TRBJ2-7 | TRBD2 | NA | TRBV5-4